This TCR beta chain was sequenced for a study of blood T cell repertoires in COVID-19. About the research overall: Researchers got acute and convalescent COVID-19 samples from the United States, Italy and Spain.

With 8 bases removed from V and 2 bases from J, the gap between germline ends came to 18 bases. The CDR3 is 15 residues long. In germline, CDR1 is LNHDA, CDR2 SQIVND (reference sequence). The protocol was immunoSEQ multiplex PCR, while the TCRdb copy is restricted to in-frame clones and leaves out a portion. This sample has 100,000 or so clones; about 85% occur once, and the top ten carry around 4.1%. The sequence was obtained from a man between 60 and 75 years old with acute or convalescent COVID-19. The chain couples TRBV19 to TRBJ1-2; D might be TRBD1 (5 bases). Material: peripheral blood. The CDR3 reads CASLIPGPGNYGYTF. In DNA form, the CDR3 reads TGTGCCAGTCTAATCCCAGGGCCAGGCAACTATGGCTACACCTTC.